The T cell receptor (beta chain) described here comes from a study of somatic mutations in cytotoxic T cells in rheumatoid arthritis. Across the whole study: Sorted by flow to nearly 100% purity were some V beta antibody-stained T-cell populations, including V beta1+ cells sequenced for TCRB. Notes on the study in general: The authors did not know the antigen targets of the expanded CD8+ clones.

As to this clone: Its antigen remains unidentified.

The germline gives CDR1 SEHNR, CDR2 FQNEAQ (reference sequence). Losses at the gene ends were 4 bases for V and 8 bases for J; bases not matched to a gene: 14. The CDR3 spans 16 residues. Libraries were prepared by immunoSEQ multiplex PCR; TCRdb keeps only in-frame clonotypes and omits some of them. The sample lists about 7,400 clones; around 89% were seen once. This clonotype was sampled from an older woman with rheumatoid arthritis. Sequenced: CD8+ T cells sorted from blood. The gene calls are TRBV7-9 and TRBJ2-1, with TRBD1 matching over 7 bases. The CDR3 protein is CASSSLQGNTIDEQFF. CDR3 sequence (DNA): TGTGCCAGCAGCTCCCTACAGGGGAATACGATCGATGAGCAGTTCTTC.